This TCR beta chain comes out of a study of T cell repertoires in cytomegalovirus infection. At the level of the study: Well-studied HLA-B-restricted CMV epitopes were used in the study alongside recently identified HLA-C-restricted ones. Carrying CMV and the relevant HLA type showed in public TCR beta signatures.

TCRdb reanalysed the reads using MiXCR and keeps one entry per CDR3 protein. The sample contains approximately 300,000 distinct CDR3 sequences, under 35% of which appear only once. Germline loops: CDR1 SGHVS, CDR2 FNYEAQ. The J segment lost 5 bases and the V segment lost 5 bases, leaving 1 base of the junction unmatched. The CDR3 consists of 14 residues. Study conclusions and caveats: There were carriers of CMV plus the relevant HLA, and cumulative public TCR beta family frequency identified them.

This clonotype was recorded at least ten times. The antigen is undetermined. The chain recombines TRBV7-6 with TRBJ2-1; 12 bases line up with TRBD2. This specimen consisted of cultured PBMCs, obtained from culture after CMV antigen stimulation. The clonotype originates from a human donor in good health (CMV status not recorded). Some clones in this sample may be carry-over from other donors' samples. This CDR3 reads CASSRLAGDNEQFF. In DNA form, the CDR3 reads TGTGCCAGCAGCAGACTAGCGGGAGACAATGAGCAGTTCTTC.